These 12 T cell receptor beta chains were all obtained from the same sample, sequenced in a study of blood T cell repertoires in COVID-19. Profiled with immunoSEQ multiplex PCR; TCRdb holds only in-frame clones, not every one. The data contain under 200,000 clones, 83% of them singletons. Sequenced: peripheral blood. The receptors come from a human donor in a cohort sampled during active COVID-19.

The rearrangement links TRBV7-3 to TRBJ2-7; 10 bases are shared with TRBD2. After removal of 3 bases from V and 0 bases from J, the junction contained 2 bases not matched to a gene. In germline, CDR1 is SGHTA, CDR2 FQGTGA. The length of the CDR3 is 15 residues. The CDR3 sequence is CASSFTSGVSYEQYF. DNA for the CDR3: TGTGCCAGCAGCTTTACTAGCGGGGTCTCCTACGAGCAGTACTTC.

The DNA for the CDR3 is TGTGCCAGCAGTCCACGAGGCCCTCCTTCAAATTATGGCTACACCTTC. Amino acids: CASSPRGPPSNYGYTF. The chain links TRBV27 to TRBJ1-2; no definite D call. V lost 5 bases, J lost 5 bases, and 21 bases lay in between. This CDR3 has 16 amino acids. Germline V CDR1 and CDR2: MNHEY, SMNVEV (reference sequence).

The V call is TRBV18, the J call TRBJ1-1; D ambiguous. Germline V gives CDR1 KGHSH, CDR2 LQKENI. With 4 bases removed from V and 0 bases from J, the gap between germline ends came to 6 bases. The CDR3 loop spans 13 amino acids. DNA of the CDR3: TGTGCCAGCTCACTCGGGATGAACACTGAAGCTTTCTTT. It specifies CASSLGMNTEAFF.

The chain combines TRBV20-1 with TRBJ2-7; 8 positions match TRBD2. CDR3 length equals 14 residues. J was trimmed by 7 bases and V by 3 bases; bases with no gene match: 11. The V gene's germline CDR1 is DFQATT and CDR2 SNEGSKA (reference sequence). The CDR3 spells CSASITSGIGEQYF. The CDR3 bases are TGCAGTGCTAGTATTACTAGCGGTATTGGGGAGCAGTACTTC.

The rearrangement joins TRBV9 to TRBJ1-2; 7 nucleotides line up with TRBD1. CDR3 size: 14 residues. CDR1 and CDR2 (germline): SGDLS, YYNGEE. V was clipped by 0 bases and J by 3 bases; unmatched bases: 2. The CDR3: CASSVEGTDYGYTF. The DNA of the CDR3 is TGTGCCAGCAGCGTAGAGGGGACAGACTATGGCTACACCTTC.

This clone was counted once. The chain joins TRBV5-1 to TRBJ1-1, with D maybe TRBD1 (6 bases). V was pared by 9 bases and J by 1 base, with 13 bases between. The CDR3 is 13 residues long. Germline loops: CDR1 SGHRS, CDR2 YFSETQ. CDR3 loop: CAIPQGRNTEAFF. The CDR3 DNA reads TGCGCCATCCCCCAGGGGAGGAACACTGAAGCTTTCTTT.

This chain joins TRBV7-9 and TRBJ2-7, with TRBD1 matching over 10 bases. This CDR3 is built from 16 residues. The V and J ends lost 5 bases and 6 bases, in that order; junction bases with no gene match: 13. Germline CDR1 reads SEHNR; CDR2 reads FQNEAQ (reference sequence). CDR3 in amino acids: CASSPITGTGVSEQYF. In nucleotides, the CDR3 is TGTGCCAGCAGCCCGATAACCGGGACAGGGGTTAGCGAGCAGTACTTC.

This sequence joins TRBV2 and TRBJ2-7; the match to TRBD2 covers 13 bases. The length of the CDR3 is 16 residues. Germline V gene data show CDR1 as SNHLY and CDR2 as FYNNEI. Trimming at V came to 5 bases and at J to 6 bases, leaving 10 bases not matched to a gene. DNA of the CDR3: TGTGCCAGCAGTCTTGGACTAGCGGGGGCTCTTTCCGAGCAGTACTTC. Amino acids: CASSLGLAGALSEQYF.

The chain couples TRBV19 to TRBJ2-3; perhaps TRBD1 as D (6 bases). The CDR3 has 14 residues. With 5 bases removed from V and 2 bases from J, the gap between germline ends came to 11 bases. Germline assignment: CDR1 LNHDA and CDR2 SQIVND (reference sequence). The CDR3 nucleotides are TGTGCCAGTAGTTTACAGGGTACCACAGATACGCAGTATTTT. It codes for CASSLQGTTDTQYF.

The chain employs TRBV5-1 and TRBJ2-7; D gene ambiguous. This CDR3 has 14 residues. Germline loops: CDR1 SGHRS, CDR2 YFSETQ. V was trimmed by 4 bases and J by 3 bases, leaving 14 bases between them. For the CDR3, the DNA is TGCGCCAGCAGCCCGGGTCCTCCTATCTACGAGCAGTACTTC. Translation gives CASSPGPPIYEQYF.

CDR3 coding DNA: TGTGCCAGCAGCACCCCAGGGGGCCCCTCACCCCTCCACTTT. Its protein product is CASSTPGGPSPLHF. The chain links TRBV27 to TRBJ1-6, with TRBD1 matching 8 bases. V gave up 6 bases and J gave up 10 bases; unmatched junction bases: 8. CDR1 and CDR2 (germline): MNHEY, SMNVEV (reference sequence). The CDR3 contains 14 residues.

This chain connects TRBV7-9 to TRBJ1-4; 8 nucleotides match TRBD1. Per germline, CDR1 SEHNR and CDR2 FQNEAQ (reference sequence). The CDR3 spans 15 residues. The trim removed 5 bases at V and 6 bases at J, leaving 8 bases unmatched. The CDR3 sequence: CASSKIQGEDEKLFF. CDR3 coding DNA: TGTGCCAGCAGCAAAATACAGGGGGAGGATGAAAAACTGTTTTTT.